These 27 T cell receptor beta chains were all obtained from the same sample, sequenced in a study of T cells expressing NK-cell markers. TCRdb reprocessed the 5' RACE reads; each CDR3 protein has one entry and no DNA is given. The sample table includes about 390,000 distinct CDR3 sequences. Sample: blood T cells: a sorted CD56 or NKG2C T cell subset, CD4+ or CD8+ T cells, or bulk PBMC T cells (not recorded which). Receptors originate from a woman between 50 and 59 years old in good health.

J is TRBJ2-3 and V is TRBV14; TCRdb returns TRBD1, unconfirmable since there is no DNA. Looked up from germline, CDR1 is SGHDN and CDR2 is FVKESK. There are 15 residues in the CDR3. CDR3 sequence: CASSRGRGPTDTQYF.

CDR3 in amino acids: CSARRSTGELFF. The chain employs TRBV20-1 and TRBJ2-2. This CDR3 comprises 12 residues. Germline V gives CDR1 DFQATT, CDR2 SNEGSKA (reference sequence).

V and J are TRBV28 and TRBJ2-3; the TCRdb call, TRBD2, lacks DNA for checking. The CDR3 has 14 residues. The germline CDR1 and CDR2 sequences are MDHEN and SYDVKM. CDR3 amino acids: CASSPGGPTDTQYF.

This chain uses TRBV30 with TRBJ1-5; TCRdb reports TRBD1, a call that lacks DNA to check it against. This CDR3 spans 14 amino acids. Germline V gene data show CDR1 as GTSNPN and CDR2 as SVGIG (reference sequence). The CDR3 reads CAWSVDRTGQPQHF.

CDR3 amino acids: CASSIAMNTEAFF. This sequence joins TRBV19 and TRBJ1-1. The CDR3 sequence is 13 residues long. Germline CDR1 LNHDA, CDR2 SQIVND (reference sequence).

This rearrangement joins TRBV9 to TRBJ2-5. Germline V gene lookup returns CDR1 SGDLS and CDR2 YYNGEE. This CDR3 has 13 residues. CDR3 sequence reads: CASSGNLGETQYF.

The V and J genes are TRBV24-1 and TRBJ2-1. The CDR3 extends over 16 amino acids. Germline V gene data show CDR1 as KGHDR and CDR2 as SFDVKD. CDR3 in amino acids: CATSDFDAISYNEQFF.

This rearrangement joins TRBV12-5 to TRBJ2-2; the TCRdb D gene call, TRBD1, has no DNA to confirm it. CDR3 length: 15 amino acids. Germline CDR1 is LGHNT and CDR2 is FRNRAP. The CDR3 loop reads CASRRPGMNTGELFF.

The CDR3 region is CSVEERRTGELFF. The chain uses TRBV29-1 and TRBJ2-2. The CDR3 extends over 13 amino acids. Germline V gene data show CDR1 as SQVTM and CDR2 as ANQGSEA.

This chain uses TRBV18 with TRBJ2-1; TCRdb returns TRBD1, unconfirmable since there is no DNA. The CDR3 is 14 residues long. CDR1 KGHSH and CDR2 LQKENI come from the germline V gene. CDR3 in amino acids: CASSPTGGNNEQFF. The full variable domain, in which reference TRBV18 and TRBJ2-1 provide the parts outside the CDR3, is NAGVMQNPRHLVRRRGQEARLRCSPMKGHSHVYWYRQLPEEGLKFMVYLQKENIIDESGMPKERFSAEFPKEGPSILRIQQVVRGDSAAYFCASSPTGGNNEQFFGPGTRLTVL.

The chain couples TRBV29-1 to TRBJ1-3. Per the germline V gene, CDR1 is SQVTM and CDR2 is ANQGSEA. This CDR3 has 11 residues. The CDR3 loop reads CSAGSGNTIYF.

The CDR3 here is CATSEGQLHQPQHF. The chain is built from TRBV24-1 and TRBJ1-5; TCRdb reports TRBD1, a call that lacks DNA to check it against. CDR1 and CDR2 from the germline V gene are KGHDR and SFDVKD. This CDR3 comprises 14 residues.

V and J are TRBV9 and TRBJ2-7; with no DNA, the TCRdb D assignment of TRBD2 cannot be verified. The germline gives CDR1 SGDLS, CDR2 YYNGEE. CDR3 length: 13 residues. The CDR3 sequence is CASSVDPSEGQYF.

J is TRBJ2-2 and V is TRBV3-1; TCRdb selects TRBD2, and the lack of DNA leaves this call unchecked. The CDR3 spans 17 residues. The germline CDR1 and CDR2 sequences are LGHDT and YNNKEL (reference sequence). The CDR3 protein is CASRRRGLAGAGGELFF.

This chain uses TRBV12-3 or TRBV12-4 with TRBJ2-1; the D gene TCRdb calls, TRBD1, cannot be checked with no DNA. The CDR3 has 14 amino acids. CDR3 protein: CASRAPGLLNEQFF.

CDR3 loop: CASSLAGAGNEQFF. The chain links TRBV12-3 or TRBV12-4 to TRBJ2-1. The CDR3 has 14 residues.

The chain joins TRBV6-5 to TRBJ1-2; TCRdb's D gene call, TRBD1, goes unchecked for lack of DNA. Germline CDR1 is MNHEY and CDR2 is SVGAGI. The CDR3 extends over 12 amino acids. CDR3 protein: CASSYRGGGYTF.

This chain connects TRBV5-5 to TRBJ2-5. This CDR3 comprises 15 residues. From germline, CDR1 is SGHKS and CDR2 YYEKEE (reference sequence). The CDR3: CASSLIGGTQETQYF. The full variable domain, in which reference TRBV5-5 and TRBJ2-5 provide the parts outside the CDR3, is DAGVTQSPTHLIKTRGQQVTLRCSPISGHKSVSWYQQVLGQGPQFIFQYYEKEERGRGNFPDRFSARQFPNYSSELNVNALLLGDSALYLCASSLIGGTQETQYFGPGTRLLVL.

The chain couples TRBV4-1 to TRBJ2-1; lacking DNA, the TRBD2 call made by TCRdb goes unchecked. Germline loops: CDR1 MGHRA, CDR2 YSYEKL. The CDR3 is 18 residues long. The CDR3 loop is CASSQGPMTSGRENEQFF.

The J gene is TRBJ1-2, the V gene TRBV25-1. CDR3 length: 13 residues. CDR1 is MGHDK and CDR2 is SYGVNS in the germline V gene. The CDR3 spells CASSETLRSGYTF.

V usage is TRBV7-3 and J usage is TRBJ2-3; TCRdb returns TRBD2, unconfirmable since there is no DNA. Germline CDR1 SGHTA, CDR2 FQGTGA. The CDR3 runs to 16 residues. CDR3: CASSPGGRARADTQYF.

This sequence joins TRBV18 and TRBJ2-5; checking the TCRdb D call of TRBD1 is not possible without DNA. The CDR3 consists of 12 residues. Germline V CDR1 and CDR2: KGHSH, LQKENI. CDR3 loop: CASSPTVETQYF. The full variable domain, completed using reference TRBV18 and TRBJ2-5, is NAGVMQNPRHLVRRRGQEARLRCSPMKGHSHVYWYRQLPEEGLKFMVYLQKENIIDESGMPKERFSAEFPKEGPSILRIQQVVRGDSAAYFCASSPTVETQYFGPGTRLLVL.

The rearrangement joins TRBV10-3 to TRBJ1-5; checking the TCRdb D call of TRBD1 is not possible without DNA. There are 16 residues in the CDR3. Germline CDR1 ENHRY, CDR2 SYGVKD. CDR3 protein: CAISLTGGYSNQPQHF.

The CDR3 region is CAVLAGGPLYNEQFF. The V and J genes are TRBV6-2 or TRBV6-3 and TRBJ2-1; TCRdb's D gene call, TRBD2, goes unchecked for lack of DNA. The germline V gene has CDR1 MNHEY and CDR2 SVGEGT. This CDR3 is built from 15 residues.

The rearrangement joins TRBV7-9 to TRBJ2-1; the TRBD1 assignment by TCRdb is unverifiable without DNA. Germline CDR1 reads SEHNR; CDR2 reads FQNEAQ (reference sequence). This CDR3 contains 14 residues. The CDR3 loop is CASGRTGAPNEQFF.

The gene calls are TRBV20-1 and TRBJ2-2; as DNA is missing, the TRBD2 call by TCRdb cannot be tested. The germline gives CDR1 DFQATT, CDR2 SNEGSKA (reference sequence). The CDR3 has 16 residues. CDR3 loop: CSAQPASGWRTGELFF.

J is TRBJ1-1 and V is TRBV6-1; without DNA, the TCRdb call of TRBD1 cannot be checked. The CDR3 is 16 amino acids. CDR1 is MNHNS and CDR2 is SASEGT in the germline V gene. CDR3 residues: CASSPGTGGVFGEAFF.